Below are 11 T cell receptor beta chains sequenced from a single sample in a study of graft-versus-host responses after intestinal transplantation. TCRdb keeps only in-frame clones here, not all; method: immunoSEQ multiplex PCR. The data hold 85,000 to 100,000 clones, with around 93% observed a single time. Antigens of these TCRs are unknown. Sample: unstimulated CD8+ T cells sorted from spleen or lymph node cells, taken before intestinal transplant. The receptors stem from a human donor who received an intestinal transplant.

This clone was observed a single time. J is TRBJ2-5 and V is TRBV27; D is possibly TRBD1 (6 bases). The V gene's germline CDR1 is MNHEY and CDR2 SMNVEV (reference sequence). The V end lost 4 bases, the J end lost 5 bases, and 23 bases lay between the germline ends. The length of the CDR3 is 17 residues. As DNA, the CDR3 is TGTGCCAGCAGTTCCCTGACGGGCAGGGGAAGGGGGGAGACCCAGTACTTC. Amino acids: CASSSLTGRGRGETQYF.

This rearrangement joins TRBV13 to TRBJ2-1; 8 bases line up with TRBD2. Trimming removed 5 bases from V and 7 bases from J; junction bases left unmatched: 10. CDR1 is PRHDT and CDR2 is FYEKMQ in the germline V gene (reference sequence). The CDR3 runs to 15 residues. In nucleotides, the CDR3 is TGTGCCAGCAGCGTGACTATCCGGGGGGGGAATGAGCAGTTCTTC. This translates into CASSVTIRGGNEQFF.

Note on this clone: The junction and the germline gene differ at one end; a read error may be behind it. Other DNA sequences in the sample encode the same CDR3. The rearrangement uses TRBV7-9 and TRBJ2-2, with TRBD1 matching 9 bases. The CDR3 sequence is 14 residues long. The germline V gene encodes CDR1 SEHNR and CDR2 FQNEAQ (reference sequence). CDR3 region: CASSLGQGTGELFF. DNA for the CDR3: TGCGCCAGCAGCTTAGGACAGGGGACCGGGGAGCTGTTTTTT.

The rearrangement uses TRBV7-9 and TRBJ1-1; D unclear. Looked up from germline, CDR1 is SEHNR and CDR2 is FQNEAQ (reference sequence). The V end was cut by 5 bases, the J end by 4 bases, with 23 bases between. This CDR3 has 17 residues. The CDR3 sequence is CASSPPPGEKWSTEAFF. The CDR3 nucleotides read TGTGCCAGCAGCCCCCCCCCGGGAGAGAAATGGAGCACTGAAGCTTTCTTT.

In this sample, this clone turned up once. This chain connects TRBV7-9 to TRBJ2-7, with TRBD2 matching 8 bases. Trimming at V came to 1 base and at J to 5 bases, leaving 4 bases not matched to a gene. In germline, CDR1 is SEHNR, CDR2 FQNEAQ (reference sequence). CDR3 length equals 14 residues. CDR3 in amino acids: CASSLGAGGDEQYF. The CDR3 DNA reads as TGTGCCAGCAGCTTAGGAGCCGGGGGGGACGAGCAGTACTTC.

This rearrangement joins TRBV4-3 to TRBJ1-4; unclear D gene. The CDR3 sequence is 13 residues long. CDR1 is LGHNA, CDR2 YSLEER, per germline. Trimming left V 2 bases short and J 7 bases short, with 8 bases between. This chain's CDR3 is CASSQTRSEKLFF. CDR3 nucleotide sequence: TGCGCCAGCAGCCAAACAAGGAGTGAAAAACTGTTTTTT.

This sequence joins TRBV14 and TRBJ1-1, with 10 bases aligning to TRBD1. Unmatched junction bases numbered 20, after V lost 0 bases and J lost 10 bases. The CDR3 runs 19 residues. Germline values: CDR1 SGHDN, CDR2 FVKESK. The CDR3 bases are TGTGCCAGCAGCCAAGAACTAACCGGGACAGGGGTTTGGTTGGACGGAGCTTTCTTT. Protein product: CASSQELTGTGVWLDGAFF.

This chain connects TRBV6-6 to TRBJ1-1; 7 bases agree with TRBD1. V trimming: 6 bases; J trimming: 0 bases; junction bases outside the gene matches: 10. Looked up from germline, CDR1 is MNHNY and CDR2 is SVGAGI (reference sequence). The CDR3 contains 16 residues. CDR3 region: CASRQGNPFMNTEAFF. CDR3 DNA: TGTGCCAGCAGACAGGGGAACCCTTTTATGAACACTGAAGCTTTCTTT.

The chain uses TRBV30 and TRBJ1-2; 9 bases match TRBD1. V dropped 5 bases and J dropped 7; count of bases not matched to a gene: 5. CDR3 length: 12 amino acids. The germline V gene encodes CDR1 GTSNPN and CDR2 SVGIG (reference sequence). The CDR3 DNA sequence: TGTGCCTGGGCAACAGGGGGCACTGGCTACACCTTC. Amino acids: CAWATGGTGYTF.

The V gene is TRBV7-2, the J gene TRBJ1-1; no firm D call. Germline values: CDR1 SGHTA, CDR2 FQGNSA. CDR3 length: 16 residues. V lost 7 bases and J 0 bases, leaving 18 bases between the germline ends. The CDR3 spells CASIASHASMNTEAFF. The CDR3 bases are TGTGCCAGCATCGCCAGTCATGCCTCGATGAACACTGAAGCTTTCTTT.

The rearrangement joins TRBV29-1 to TRBJ2-7, with D perhaps TRBD1 (6 bases). Germline loops: CDR1 SQVTM, CDR2 ANQGSEA. Trimming shortened V by 6 bases and J by 3 bases, and 9 bases separated the two germline ends. There are 11 residues in the CDR3. CDR3 in amino acids: CSVLQGYEQYF. The DNA for the CDR3 is TGCAGCGTCCTACAGGGCTACGAGCAGTACTTC.